Each of the 14 T cell receptor beta chains below was sequenced from the same sample in a study of shared clonotypes between healthy human individuals (dated by TCRdb to 2020 to 2021). Libraries were made using the immunoSEQ multiplex PCR assay. Entries here come from immuneACCESS through TCRdb and include only in-frame sequences with V and J called. Some clones fail to appear in such tables; in the studies checked, an unresolved V gene covers under half of the shortfall, and the cause of the remainder is unknown. The table for this sample lists around 2.1 million clones; around 95% of them were counted only once. Of the sample, approximately 0.13% is held by the ten largest clones. The sample consisted of naive CD4+ T cells sorted from blood. What this sample's cell subset or site label stands for: CD45RA+ positively selected. The origin of the receptors is a man younger than 35 in good health.

The sample holds one count of this clone. The chain is built from TRBV5-1 and TRBJ2-7, with D perhaps assigned TRBD1 or TRBD2 (5 bases each). CDR1 SGHRS and CDR2 YFSETQ come from the germline V gene. V was shortened by 4 bases and J by 4 bases, with 15 bases between the two germline ends. The CDR3 is made up of 14 amino acids. The CDR3 DNA reads as TGCGCCAGCAGCGATCTCCGGGACCGATACGAGCAGTACTTC. It translates to CASSDLRDRYEQYF.

The CDR3 coding sequence is TGTGCCAGCAGTGAAGATTTATCCTCCTACAATGAGCAGTTCTTC. Protein: CASSEDLSSYNEQFF. The genes are TRBV2 and TRBJ2-1; D remains unclear. The CDR3 has 15 residues. Germline V gene data show CDR1 as SNHLY and CDR2 as FYNNEI. The V gene lost 1 base and the J gene lost 0 bases, with 7 bases spanning the gap.

For the CDR3, the DNA is TGCGCCAGCACCATCGGGACAGGGGGAATTGAAAAACTGTTTTTT. Protein product: CASTIGTGGIEKLFF. The chain employs TRBV5-1 and TRBJ1-4; TRBD1 matches 11 bases. The germline V gene has CDR1 SGHRS and CDR2 YFSETQ. The V and J ends lost 6 bases and 7 bases, in that order; junction bases with no gene match: 8. The CDR3 runs 15 residues.

The chain is built from TRBV19 and TRBJ2-5; a possible D gene is TRBD2 (5 bases). The CDR3 totals 13 residues. Germline CDR1 and CDR2: LNHDA and SQIVND (reference sequence). Trimming took 6 bases from V and 5 from J, leaving 13 bases between them. The CDR3 here is CASRGGRGETQYF. The CDR3 nucleotides read TGTGCCAGTAGAGGTGGCCGAGGGGAGACCCAGTACTTC.

The chain links TRBV28 to TRBJ1-1; D remains ambiguous. Germline values: CDR1 MDHEN, CDR2 SYDVKM. This CDR3 has 10 residues. The CDR3 spells CVTIGTEAFF. The CDR3 DNA is TGTGTGACGATTGGGACTGAAGCTTTCTTT.

The rearrangement links TRBV6-5 to TRBJ2-1, with no clear D. The CDR3 has 15 residues. The germline V gene encodes CDR1 MNHEY and CDR2 SVGAGI. V lost 0 bases, J lost 3 bases, and 9 bases lay in between. The DNA of the CDR3 is TGTGCCAGCAGTTACTCGGTTCAGGACTACAATGAGCAGTTCTTC. Protein product: CASSYSVQDYNEQFF.

This chain joins TRBV10-3 and TRBJ1-1; D is unclear. V lost 11 bases, J lost 5 bases, and 21 bases lay in between. The V gene's germline CDR1 is ENHRY and CDR2 SYGVKD. CDR3 length: 14 residues. The CDR3 nucleotides read TGTGCCGCACAGACGAACAGTGCCGGGACTGAAGCTTTCTTT. Translating gives CAAQTNSAGTEAFF.

This chain uses TRBV11-2 with TRBJ2-1; perhaps TRBD2 as D (5 bases). CDR3 size: 13 residues. V was shortened by 5 bases and J by 4 bases, with 9 bases between the two germline ends. From germline, CDR1 is SGHAT and CDR2 FQNNGV. CDR3 bases: TGTGCCAGCAGCCCGGACTCGTACAATGAGCAGTTCTTC. It translates to CASSPDSYNEQFF.

The genes are TRBV6-1 and TRBJ2-3, with D maybe TRBD1 (6 bases). Germline CDR1 reads MNHNS; CDR2 reads SASEGT. The CDR3 sequence is 14 residues long. Trimming stripped 8 bases from V and 2 bases from J, with 14 bases between. The CDR3 DNA follows: TGTGCCAGCCAAACAGGGTTAATCACAGATACGCAGTATTTT. Translating it yields CASQTGLITDTQYF.

The gene calls are TRBV5-1 and TRBJ1-5; 7 bases map to TRBD1. CDR1 is SGHRS and CDR2 is YFSETQ in the germline V gene. Trimming took 1 base from V and 5 from J; bases not matched to a gene: 6. There are 15 residues in the CDR3. CDR3 region: CASSLTGAPYQPQHF. In DNA, the CDR3 is TGCGCCAGCAGCTTGACAGGGGCTCCCTATCAGCCCCAGCATTTT.

A remark on this clone: The junction departs from germline at one end; a sequencing error may be responsible. V is TRBV7-7 and J is TRBJ2-2; possible D gene TRBD1, 5 bases. The CDR3 runs to 14 residues. The germline gives CDR1 SSHAT, CDR2 FNYEAQ (reference sequence). CDR3 sequence: CASSLDRSTGELFF. CDR3 sequence (DNA): TGTGCTAGCAGCTTAGACAGAAGCACCGGGGAGCTGTTTTTT.

This chain joins TRBV6-6 and TRBJ1-1; 11 bases are shared with TRBD1. The V segment lost 7 bases and the J segment 3 bases; nucleotides outside the gene matches: 10. The CDR3 spans 16 residues. The germline gives CDR1 MNHNY, CDR2 SVGAGI (reference sequence). As DNA, the CDR3 is TGTGCCAGCATCCATGGACAGGGGGCGGGAGACACTGAAGCTTTCTTT. It codes for CASIHGQGAGDTEAFF.

V is TRBV7-4 and J is TRBJ2-6, with no clear D. CDR3 size: 12 residues. Germline assignment: CDR1 SGHVT and CDR2 SQSDAQ. The CDR3 loop is CPPLAEANVLTF. In DNA, the CDR3 is TGTCCACCCCTGGCTGAGGCCAACGTCCTGACTTTC.

The gene calls are TRBV7-2 and TRBJ2-1; 7 bases line up with TRBD2. The germline CDR1 and CDR2 sequences are SGHTA and FQGNSA. CDR3 length equals 15 residues. J was trimmed by 2 bases and V by 1 base; bases with no gene match: 2. The CDR3 protein is CASSLERGTYNEQFF. DNA of the CDR3: TGTGCCAGCAGCTTAGAGCGGGGAACCTACAATGAGCAGTTCTTC.